The 10 T cell receptor beta chains in this list originate from one sample, sequenced in a study of T cell responses to AZD1222 COVID-19 vaccine (dated by TCRdb to the early 2020s). This sample's time point label indicates: baseline before first vaccination. Library construction relied on the immunoSEQ multiplex PCR assay. TCRdb holds this immuneACCESS table with in-frame rearrangements only. Some clones are missing; in checked studies, unresolved V genes explain under half, and the rest has no known cause. The sample yields tens of thousands of clones; 84% were counted once. The leading ten clones occupy roughly 6.6% of the sample. The sample in question was peripheral blood, obtained on day 0 of AZD1222 vaccination. The source of these receptors is an adult in good health.

V and J are TRBV11-2 and TRBJ2-2; a possible D gene is TRBD2 (5 bases). Trimming removed 2 bases at V and 4 bases at J, with 11 bases between. Germline V gene lookup returns CDR1 SGHAT and CDR2 FQNNGV. The length of the CDR3 is 15 residues. The CDR3 loop reads CASSLLERTTGELFF. As DNA, the CDR3 is TGTGCCAGCAGCTTACTTGAGCGGACCACCGGGGAGCTGTTTTTT.

The rearrangement links TRBV5-5 to TRBJ2-4; D is perhaps TRBD1 (6 bases). Germline CDR1 is SGHKS and CDR2 is YYEKEE (reference sequence). Deletions cut 4 bases from V and 0 bases from J, with 14 bases between. The CDR3 is made up of 16 amino acids. This CDR3 reads CASSADSPLAKNIQYF. For the CDR3, the DNA is TGTGCCAGCAGCGCGGACAGTCCGCTAGCCAAAAACATTCAGTACTTC.

J is TRBJ1-3 and V is TRBV10-3; the D is unclear. Germline CDR1 is ENHRY and CDR2 is SYGVKD. V was trimmed by 6 bases and J by 2 bases, leaving 14 bases between them. The CDR3 spans 15 residues. The CDR3 here is CAIRALTATGNTIYF. The CDR3 DNA follows: TGTGCCATCAGGGCCTTGACCGCTACTGGAAACACCATATATTTT.

The V call is TRBV5-6, the J call TRBJ1-1; no clear D gene. The CDR3 consists of 13 residues. The germline CDR1 and CDR2 sequences are SGHDT and YYEEEE. Trimming took off 0 bases at V and 10 bases at J, with 13 bases between the two ends. The CDR3 nucleotides are TGTGCCAGCAGCTTGGAAGGTCTCCCCACAGCTTTCTTT. As protein: CASSLEGLPTAFF.

Worth noting for this clone: One junction end does not reproduce the germline sequence, and a read error may be involved. The chain is built from TRBV5-1 and TRBJ1-1; the D gene is possibly TRBD1 (5 bases). CDR3 size: 15 residues. Per the germline V gene, CDR1 is SGHRS and CDR2 is YFSETQ. CDR3 amino acids: CASSLGPGVKTEAFF. The CDR3 DNA reads as TGCGCCAGCAGCTTGGGTCCGGGGGTGAAAACTGAAGCTTTCTTT.

The rearrangement uses TRBV6-2 or TRBV6-3 and TRBJ1-5; D is perhaps TRBD1 (5 bases). The CDR3 has 14 amino acids. The germline gives CDR1 MNHEY, CDR2 SVGEGT. Trimming left V 5 bases short and J 2 bases short, with 10 bases between. Here the CDR3 reads CASSPGSRNQPQHF. In nucleotides, the CDR3 is TGTGCCAGCAGTCCAGGGTCCCGCAATCAGCCCCAGCATTTT.

This chain links TRBV18 with TRBJ1-4, with D maybe TRBD1 (6 bases). Deletions cut 2 bases from V and 8 bases from J, with 12 bases between. Germline CDR1 KGHSH, CDR2 LQKENI. The CDR3 totals 14 residues. CDR3 sequence: CASSPGVRGEKLFF. Here the CDR3 DNA reads TGTGCCAGCTCACCAGGAGTCAGGGGCGAAAAACTGTTTTTT. Variable domain in full (rest from reference TRBV18 and TRBJ1-4): NAGVMQNPRHLVRRRGQEARLRCSPMKGHSHVYWYRQLPEEGLKFMVYLQKENIIDESGMPKERFSAEFPKEGPSILRIQQVVRGDSAAYFCASSPGVRGEKLFFGSGTQLSVL.

In DNA, the CDR3 is TGCAGCGTTGATGGAACAGGGTGGAGAGGAACTGAAGCTTTCTTT. It yields the protein CSVDGTGWRGTEAFF. The genes are TRBV29-1 and TRBJ1-1; D is possibly TRBD1 (6 bases). Germline V gene data show CDR1 as SQVTM and CDR2 as ANQGSEA. With 3 bases removed from V and 5 bases from J, the gap between germline ends came to 19 bases. The CDR3 is 15 residues long.

This sequence joins TRBV6-5 and TRBJ2-7; TRBD1 might be the D (6 bases). CDR1 and CDR2 (germline): MNHEY, SVGAGI. The CDR3 loop spans 14 amino acids. Trimming took off 6 bases at V and 3 bases at J, with 15 bases between the two ends. The CDR3 reads CASRINRDRYEQYF. CDR3 DNA sequence: TGTGCCAGCAGAATAAACAGGGATCGCTACGAGCAGTACTTC.

The chain joins TRBV9 to TRBJ1-3; D ambiguous. Germline V gives CDR1 SGDLS, CDR2 YYNGEE. V was trimmed by 3 bases and J by 0 bases, leaving 7 bases between them. The CDR3 extends over 14 amino acids. CDR3 nucleotide sequence: TGTGCCAGCAGCGGAGAATACTCTGGAAACACCATATATTTT. It yields the protein CASSGEYSGNTIYF. The entire variable domain, with the rest obtained from reference TRBV9 and TRBJ1-3, is as follows: DSGVTQTPKHLITATGQRVTLRCSPRSGDLSVYWYQQSLDQGLQFLIQYYNGEERAKGNILERFSAQQFPDLHSELNLSSLELGDSALYFCASSGEYSGNTIYFGEGSWLTVV.